This T cell receptor (beta chain) comes out of a study of regulatory T cells in long-lasting Graves disease. As for the study in general: Graves' patients diagnosed newly had used antithyroid drugs under 3 months.

Specified time point: newly diagnosed GD, antithyroid drugs for less than 3 months. PBMC-extracted RNA yielded the TCR library. Graves' disease diagnosis used American Thyroid Association guidelines. The patients were enrolled through endocrinology in Xi'an, China. The peripheral blood volume drawn was around 10 milliliters, and it was collected into EDTA tubes. The authors built TCR beta libraries using iRepertoire HTBI primers and Arm-PCR of CDR3 regions. MiXCR was run by TCRdb on the multiplex PCR reads, yielding one entry per CDR3 protein. Of around 400,000 distinct CDR3 sequences in the sample, less than 20% were seen once. The CDR3 extends over 13 amino acids. With 3 bases removed from V and 6 bases from J, the gap between germline ends came to 11 bases. In germline, CDR1 is SNHLY, CDR2 FYNNEI.

The sequence came from a female donor with Graves disease. The sequencing here drew on peripheral blood mononuclear cells (PBMCs), taken at new diagnosis, from a patient treated with antithyroid drugs. This chain uses TRBV2 with TRBJ2-5; D may be TRBD1 or TRBD2 (5 bases each). Here the CDR3 reads CASSERQGQTQYF. CDR3 DNA: TGTGCCAGCAGTGAGCGGCAGGGACAGACCCAGTACTTC.